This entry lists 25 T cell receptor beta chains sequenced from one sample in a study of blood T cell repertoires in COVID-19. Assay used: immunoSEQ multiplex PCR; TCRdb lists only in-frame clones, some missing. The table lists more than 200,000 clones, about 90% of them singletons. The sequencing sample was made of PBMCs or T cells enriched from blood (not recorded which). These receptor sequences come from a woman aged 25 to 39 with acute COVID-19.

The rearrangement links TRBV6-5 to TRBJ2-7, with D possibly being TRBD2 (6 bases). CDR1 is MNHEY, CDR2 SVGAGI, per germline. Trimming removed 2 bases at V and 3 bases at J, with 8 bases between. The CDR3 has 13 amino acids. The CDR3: CASSYQGGYEQYF. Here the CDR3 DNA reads TGTGCCAGCAGTTACCAGGGAGGCTACGAGCAGTACTTC.

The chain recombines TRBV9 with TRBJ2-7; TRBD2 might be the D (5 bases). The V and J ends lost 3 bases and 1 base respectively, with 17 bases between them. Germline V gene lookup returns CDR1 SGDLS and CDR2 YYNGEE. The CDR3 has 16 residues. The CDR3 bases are TGTGCCAGCAGCGGCGATGGAGAGGGCGTATCCTACGAGCAGTACTTC. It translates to CASSGDGEGVSYEQYF.

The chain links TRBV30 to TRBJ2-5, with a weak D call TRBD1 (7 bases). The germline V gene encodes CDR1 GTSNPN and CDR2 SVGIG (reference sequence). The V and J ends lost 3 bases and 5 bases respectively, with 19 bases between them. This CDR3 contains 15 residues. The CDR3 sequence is CAWSAGIQGKETQYF. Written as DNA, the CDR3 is TGTGCCTGGAGCGCGGGGATACAGGGGAAGGAGACCCAGTACTTC.

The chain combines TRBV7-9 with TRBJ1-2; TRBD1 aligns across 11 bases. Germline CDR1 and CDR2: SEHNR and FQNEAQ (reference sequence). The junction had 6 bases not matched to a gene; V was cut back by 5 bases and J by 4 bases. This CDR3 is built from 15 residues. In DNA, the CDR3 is TGTGCCAGCAGCCCGGGACAGGGGGTTGGCTATGGCTACACCTTC. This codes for CASSPGQGVGYGYTF.

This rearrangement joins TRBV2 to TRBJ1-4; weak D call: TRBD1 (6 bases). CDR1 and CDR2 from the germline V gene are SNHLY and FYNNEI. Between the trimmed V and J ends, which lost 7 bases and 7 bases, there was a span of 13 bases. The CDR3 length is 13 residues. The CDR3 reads CASNGGRGEKLFF. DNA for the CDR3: TGTGCCAGCAATGGGGGCAGGGGTGAAAAACTGTTTTTT.

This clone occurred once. CDR3 in amino acids: CASSPPAGGYQETQYF. The CDR3 coding sequence is TGTGCCAGCAGCCCCCCGGCAGGGGGCTATCAAGAGACCCAGTACTTC. This chain joins TRBV3-1 (or the pseudogene TRBV3-2) and TRBJ2-5; 8 bases match TRBD1. V trimming: 4 bases; J trimming: 2 bases; junction bases outside the gene matches: 9. Germline CDR1 and CDR2: LGHDT and YNNKEL (reference sequence). This CDR3 spans 16 amino acids.

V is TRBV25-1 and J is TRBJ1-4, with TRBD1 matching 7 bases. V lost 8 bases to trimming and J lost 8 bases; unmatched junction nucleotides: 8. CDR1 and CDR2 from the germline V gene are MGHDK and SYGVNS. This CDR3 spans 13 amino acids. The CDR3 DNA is TGTGCCAGCCGAGACAGGGTTGGAGAAAAACTGTTTTTT. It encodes CASRDRVGEKLFF.

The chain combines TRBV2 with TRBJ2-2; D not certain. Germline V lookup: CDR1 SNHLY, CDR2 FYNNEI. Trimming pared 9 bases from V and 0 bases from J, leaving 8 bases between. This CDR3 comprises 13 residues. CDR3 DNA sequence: TGTGCCAGGCAGGTACCGAACACCGGGGAGCTGTTTTTT. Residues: CARQVPNTGELFF.

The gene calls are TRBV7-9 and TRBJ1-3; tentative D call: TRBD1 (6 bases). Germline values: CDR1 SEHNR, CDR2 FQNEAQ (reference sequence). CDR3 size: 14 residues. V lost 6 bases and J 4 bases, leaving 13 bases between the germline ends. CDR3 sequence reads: CASRDSPGGNTIYF. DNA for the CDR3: TGTGCCAGCAGGGACAGCCCGGGGGGAAACACCATATATTTT.

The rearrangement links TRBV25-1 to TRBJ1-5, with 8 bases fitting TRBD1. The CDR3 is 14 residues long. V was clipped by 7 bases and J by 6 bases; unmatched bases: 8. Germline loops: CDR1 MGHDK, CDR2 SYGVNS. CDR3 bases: TGTGCCAGCAAAGGACAGGGCTCAGGTCAGCCCCAGCATTTT. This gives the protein CASKGQGSGQPQHF.

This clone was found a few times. DNA of the CDR3: TGTGCCAGCAGCCCCGGACAGGGGCGGTACGGCTACACCTTC. Its translation is CASSPGQGRYGYTF. The chain couples TRBV5-5 to TRBJ1-2, with TRBD1 identical over 9 bases. This CDR3 comprises 14 residues. CDR1 is SGHKS and CDR2 is YYEKEE in the germline V gene (reference sequence). Germline trimming cut 4 bases from V and 8 bases from J; bases unmatched to any gene: 9.

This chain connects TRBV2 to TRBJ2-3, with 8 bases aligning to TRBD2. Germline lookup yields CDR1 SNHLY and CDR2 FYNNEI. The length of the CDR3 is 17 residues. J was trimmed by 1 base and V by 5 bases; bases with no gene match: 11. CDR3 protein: CASSPLGVSGGTDTQYF. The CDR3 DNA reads TGTGCCAGCAGTCCCCTTGGGGTTAGCGGGGGCACAGATACGCAGTATTTT.

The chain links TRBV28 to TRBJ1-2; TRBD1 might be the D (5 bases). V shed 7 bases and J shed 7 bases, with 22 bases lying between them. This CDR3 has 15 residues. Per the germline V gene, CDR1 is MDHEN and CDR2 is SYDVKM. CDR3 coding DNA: TGTGCCAGCATGCGGTCTCCAGGGATGATAGGTGGCTACACCTTC. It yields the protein CASMRSPGMIGGYTF.

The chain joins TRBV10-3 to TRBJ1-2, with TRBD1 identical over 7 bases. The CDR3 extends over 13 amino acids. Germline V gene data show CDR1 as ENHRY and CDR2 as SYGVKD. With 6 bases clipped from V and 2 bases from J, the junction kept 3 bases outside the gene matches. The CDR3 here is CAIRGRGNYGYTF. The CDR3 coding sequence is TGTGCCATCAGGGGCAGGGGGAACTATGGCTACACCTTC.

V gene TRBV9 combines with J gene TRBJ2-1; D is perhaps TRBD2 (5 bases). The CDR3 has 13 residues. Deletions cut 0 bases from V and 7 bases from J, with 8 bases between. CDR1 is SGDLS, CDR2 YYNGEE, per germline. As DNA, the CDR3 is TGTGCCAGCAGCGTAGACGAGGGTAATGAGCAGTTCTTC. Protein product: CASSVDEGNEQFF.

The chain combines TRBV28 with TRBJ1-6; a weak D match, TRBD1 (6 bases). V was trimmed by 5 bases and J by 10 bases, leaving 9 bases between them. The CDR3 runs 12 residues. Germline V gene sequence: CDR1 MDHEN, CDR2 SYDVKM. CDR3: CASSPDRSPLHF. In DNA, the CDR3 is TGTGCCAGCAGTCCTGACAGGTCACCCCTCCACTTT.

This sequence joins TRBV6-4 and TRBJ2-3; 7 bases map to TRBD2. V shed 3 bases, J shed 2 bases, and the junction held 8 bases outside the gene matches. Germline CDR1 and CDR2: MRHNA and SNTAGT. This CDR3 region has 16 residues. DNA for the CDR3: TGTGCCAGCAGTGAAAGGGCGGGGGTCGACACAGATACGCAGTATTTT. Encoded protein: CASSERAGVDTDTQYF.

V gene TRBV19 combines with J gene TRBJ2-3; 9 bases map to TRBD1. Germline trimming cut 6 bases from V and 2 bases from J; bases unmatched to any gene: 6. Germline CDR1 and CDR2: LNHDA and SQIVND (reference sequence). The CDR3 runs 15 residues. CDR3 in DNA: TGTGCCAGTAGACAGGACAGGGGCAACACAGATACGCAGTATTTT. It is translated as CASRQDRGNTDTQYF.

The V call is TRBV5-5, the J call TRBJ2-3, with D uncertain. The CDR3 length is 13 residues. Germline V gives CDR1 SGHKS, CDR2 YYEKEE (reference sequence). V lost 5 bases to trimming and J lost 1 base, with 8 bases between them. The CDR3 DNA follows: TGTGCCAGCAGTACAGAAGGCACAGATACGCAGTATTTT. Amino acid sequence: CASSTEGTDTQYF.

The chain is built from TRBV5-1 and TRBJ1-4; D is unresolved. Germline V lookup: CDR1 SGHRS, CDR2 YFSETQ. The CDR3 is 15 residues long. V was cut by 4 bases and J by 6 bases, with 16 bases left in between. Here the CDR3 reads CASSPSRERDEKLFF. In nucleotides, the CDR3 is TGCGCCAGCAGCCCCTCCCGGGAACGGGATGAAAAACTGTTTTTT.

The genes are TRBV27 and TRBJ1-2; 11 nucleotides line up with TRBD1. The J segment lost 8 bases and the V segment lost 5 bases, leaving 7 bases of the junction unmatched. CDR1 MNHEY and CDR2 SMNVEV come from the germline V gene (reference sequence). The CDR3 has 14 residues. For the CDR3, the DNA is TGTGCCAGCAGTGGACAGGGGGCATCAGGAGGCTACACCTTC. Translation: CASSGQGASGGYTF.

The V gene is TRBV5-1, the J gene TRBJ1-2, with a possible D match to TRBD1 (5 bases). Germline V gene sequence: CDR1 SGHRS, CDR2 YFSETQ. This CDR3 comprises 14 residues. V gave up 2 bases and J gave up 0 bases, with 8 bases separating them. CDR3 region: CASSLGETNYGYTF. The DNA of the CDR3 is TGCGCCAGCAGCTTAGGGGAAACTAACTATGGCTACACCTTC.

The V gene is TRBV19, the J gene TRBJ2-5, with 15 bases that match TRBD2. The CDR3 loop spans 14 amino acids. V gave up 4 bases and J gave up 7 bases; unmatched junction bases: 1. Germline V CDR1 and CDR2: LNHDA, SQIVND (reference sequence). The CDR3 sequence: CASSKGLAGGTQYF. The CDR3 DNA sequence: TGTGCCAGTAGTAAGGGACTAGCGGGGGGGACCCAGTACTTC.

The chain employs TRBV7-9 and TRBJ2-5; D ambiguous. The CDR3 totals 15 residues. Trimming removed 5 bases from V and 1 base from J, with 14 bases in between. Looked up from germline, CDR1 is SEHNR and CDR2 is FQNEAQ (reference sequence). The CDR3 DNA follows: TGTGCCAGCAGCCCATACCCTTTTAGCCAAGAGACCCAGTACTTC. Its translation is CASSPYPFSQETQYF.

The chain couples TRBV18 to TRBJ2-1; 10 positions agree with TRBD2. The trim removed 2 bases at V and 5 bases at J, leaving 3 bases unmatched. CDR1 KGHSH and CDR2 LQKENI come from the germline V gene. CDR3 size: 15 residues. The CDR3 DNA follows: TGTGCCAGCTCACCAAGGCTAGCGGGGGACAATGAGCAGTTCTTC. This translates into CASSPRLAGDNEQFF.